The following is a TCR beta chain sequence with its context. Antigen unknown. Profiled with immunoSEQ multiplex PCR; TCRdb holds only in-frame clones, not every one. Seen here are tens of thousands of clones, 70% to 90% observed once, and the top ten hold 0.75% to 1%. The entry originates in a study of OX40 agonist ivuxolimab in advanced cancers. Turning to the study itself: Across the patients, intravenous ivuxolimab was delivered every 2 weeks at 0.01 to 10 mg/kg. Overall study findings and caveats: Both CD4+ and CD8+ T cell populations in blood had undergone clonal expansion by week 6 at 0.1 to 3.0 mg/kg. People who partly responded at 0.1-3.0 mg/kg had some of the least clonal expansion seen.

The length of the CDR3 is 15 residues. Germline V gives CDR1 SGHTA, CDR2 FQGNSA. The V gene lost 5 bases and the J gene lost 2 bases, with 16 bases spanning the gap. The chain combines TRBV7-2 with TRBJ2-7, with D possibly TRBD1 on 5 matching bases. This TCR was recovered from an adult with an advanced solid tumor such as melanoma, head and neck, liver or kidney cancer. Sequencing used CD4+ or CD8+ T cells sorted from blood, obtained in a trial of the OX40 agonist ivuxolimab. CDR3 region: CASSPDIDRTYEQYF. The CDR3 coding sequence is TGTGCCAGCAGCCCGGATATAGACAGAACCTACGAGCAGTACTTC.